The 2 T cell receptor beta chains below all came from one sample that was sequenced in a study of blood T cell repertoires in COVID-19. TCRdb keeps only in-frame clones here, not all; method: immunoSEQ multiplex PCR. The data show about 30,000 clones, with 60% to 80% seen just once and roughly 8% held by the top ten. Input material: peripheral blood. Receptors originate from a woman in her 70s with active or convalescent COVID-19.

The chain uses TRBV18 and TRBJ2-2; maybe TRBD1 (5 bases). Per the germline V gene, CDR1 is KGHSH and CDR2 is LQKENI. The CDR3 runs to 16 residues. The V end was cut by 1 base, the J end by 0 bases, with 9 bases between. This chain's CDR3 is CASSPRQSANTGELFF. DNA for the CDR3: TGTGCCAGCTCACCACGACAGTCCGCGAACACCGGGGAGCTGTTTTTT.

This chain uses TRBV5-1 with TRBJ1-1, with D perhaps matching TRBD1 (6 bases). The CDR3 runs 13 residues. V lost 6 bases, J lost 1 base, and 10 bases lay in between. Germline V lookup: CDR1 SGHRS, CDR2 YFSETQ. The CDR3 DNA follows: TGCGCCAGCAAATACAGGGAGAACACTGAAGCTTTCTTT. This translates into CASKYRENTEAFF. Drawing the rest from reference TRBV5-1 and TRBJ1-1, the complete variable domain is KAGVTQTPRYLIKTRGQQVTLSCSPISGHRSVSWYQQTPGQGLQFLFEYFSETQRNKGNFPGRFSGRQFSNSRSEMNVSTLELGDSALYLCASKYRENTEAFFGQGTRLTVV.